This TCR beta chain was obtained from a study of a mutant IDH1 vaccine in newly diagnosed glioma. Study-wide context: Across weeks 1, 3, 5, 7, 11, 15, 19 and 23, patients received a vaccination each time, eight in all.

The time point: week 11, during vaccination. Vaccination comprised doses that each held 300 ug of mutant IDH1 20-mer peptide, plus topical imiquimod. Donor tumors were new WHO grade 3 or 4 IDH1-mutant, ATRX-lost astrocytomas. For this clone: Its antigen is unknown.

The protocol was immunoSEQ multiplex PCR, while the TCRdb copy is restricted to in-frame clones and leaves out a portion. Of about 40,000 clones in the sample, about 83% were seen once. Sequences were derived from PBMCs, sampled from a glioma patient whose treatment included an IDH1 peptide vaccine. The clonotype comes from a man aged 40-55 years with glioma.

The CDR3, as DNA: TGTGCCAGCAGCGTAGACCCCGGGCTTGATCAGCCCCAGCATTTT. It yields the protein CASSVDPGLDQPQHF. The rearrangement joins TRBV9 to TRBJ1-5; D not resolved. Germline V gene sequence: CDR1 SGDLS, CDR2 YYNGEE. CDR3 length: 15 amino acids. V lost 0 bases to trimming and J lost 5 bases, with 12 bases between them. The full variable domain, with the rest looked up from reference TRBV9 and TRBJ1-5, is DSGVTQTPKHLITATGQRVTLRCSPRSGDLSVYWYQQSLDQGLQFLIQYYNGEERAKGNILERFSAQQFPDLHSELNLSSLELGDSALYFCASSVDPGLDQPQHFGDGTRLSIL.